The clone carrying this T cell receptor beta chain has only a few counts. CDR1 MNHNS and CDR2 SASEGT come from the germline V gene. Losses at the gene ends were 5 bases for V and 5 bases for J; bases not matched to a gene: 6. The CDR3 totals 15 residues. A library of TCRbeta sequences, prepared with unique molecular identifiers, was generated. In TCRdb, the PCR reads were re-called with MiXCR into one record per CDR3 protein. Of some 190,000 distinct CDR3 sequences listed, approximately 12% are singletons. The source of the sample is a study of T-cell reconstitution after alpha-beta-depleted transplantation in children.

The TCR sequence derives from a boy younger than 10 with acute myeloid leukemia, due to receive a stem cell transplant. Sequencing used PBMCs, obtained before TCRalphabeta/CD19-depleted stem cell transplant. The V gene is TRBV6-1, the J gene TRBJ2-5; 12 bases fit TRBD1. CDR3 nucleotide sequence: TGTGCCAGCAGTCCCGGGACAGGGGGCTTGGAGACCCAGTACTTC. Its translation: CASSPGTGGLETQYF.